Listed here are 16 T cell receptor beta chains from one sample, sequenced in a study of cytomegalovirus exposure and HLA in healthy donors. The study ran its PCR with 60 Vbeta and 13 Jbeta primers. Generated by immunoSEQ multiplex PCR, the TCRdb table keeps only in-frame clones and is missing some. The repertoire holds 200,000 to 250,000 clones, around 80% seen once, with about 3% in the top ten. The sample was PBMCs. The origin of the receptors is a man aged 25 to 40 in good health and CMV-seronegative.

V is TRBV6-6 and J is TRBJ2-7; TRBD1 matches at 8 bases. V lost 7 bases and J lost 2; bases outside the gene matches: 4. This CDR3 comprises 13 residues. Germline-derived CDR1 and CDR2 are MNHNY and SVGAGI (reference sequence). Written as DNA, the CDR3 is TGTGCCAGCAACAGGGGGGCAACCTACGAGCAGTACTTC. Translation gives CASNRGATYEQYF.

Of note for this clone: In the same sample, other DNA sequences code for this CDR3. V usage is TRBV28 and J usage is TRBJ2-2; D gene uncertain. There are 12 residues in the CDR3. Germline CDR1 is MDHEN and CDR2 is SYDVKM. V was shortened by 6 bases and J by 4 bases, with 6 bases between the two germline ends. The CDR3 reads CASRSGTGELFF. The DNA for the CDR3 is TGTGCCAGCAGGTCGGGCACCGGGGAGCTGTTTTTT.

The V and J genes are TRBV2 and TRBJ2-5; no firm D call. CDR3 length equals 13 residues. V gave up 3 bases and J gave up 9 bases, with 14 bases separating them. From germline, CDR1 is SNHLY and CDR2 FYNNEI. CDR3 protein: CASSDGQVWAQYF. In nucleotides, the CDR3 is TGTGCCAGCAGTGACGGCCAGGTTTGGGCCCAGTACTTC.

The chain combines TRBV5-1 with TRBJ2-7, with D possibly TRBD1 on 5 matching bases. Germline V gene data show CDR1 as SGHRS and CDR2 as YFSETQ. Trimming pared 0 bases from V and 0 bases from J, leaving 10 bases between. This CDR3 contains 15 residues. The CDR3 loop is CASSLAPTGSYEQYF. In DNA, the CDR3 is TGCGCCAGCAGCTTGGCGCCAACAGGCTCCTACGAGCAGTACTTC.

The chain combines TRBV4-2 with TRBJ1-6; maybe TRBD1 (5 bases). The CDR3 covers 18 residues. The germline V gene encodes CDR1 LGHNA and CDR2 YNFKEQ. With 1 base removed from V and 8 bases from J, the gap between germline ends came to 21 bases. CDR3 sequence (DNA): TGTGCCAGCAGCCAAGCCGCCCGTTGGGAAATAGGGGATTCACCCCTCCACTTT. Translation: CASSQAARWEIGDSPLHF.

This sequence joins TRBV4-3 and TRBJ2-7; 7 nucleotides agree with TRBD2. The V segment lost 0 bases and the J segment 3 bases; nucleotides outside the gene matches: 5. CDR1 is LGHNA and CDR2 is YSLEER in the germline V gene. The CDR3 is 15 amino acids. The CDR3 reads CASSQDRRGIYEQYF. DNA of the CDR3: TGCGCCAGCAGCCAAGACCGGCGGGGGATCTACGAGCAGTACTTC.

The chain has TRBV7-6 and TRBJ2-6; TRBD2 might be the D (5 bases). This CDR3 has 17 amino acids. Trimming removed 1 base at V and 4 bases at J, with 14 bases between. Germline V lookup: CDR1 SGHVS, CDR2 FNYEAQ. DNA of the CDR3: TGTGCCAGCAGCTTAGGTGGAGGAGGATTGGGGGCCAACGTCCTGACTTTC. Its protein product is CASSLGGGGLGANVLTF.

This clone was found once. The chain recombines TRBV27 with TRBJ2-5, with a possible D match to TRBD2 (6 bases). Between the trimmed V and J ends, which lost 0 bases and 7 bases, there was a span of 12 bases. CDR3 size: 14 residues. Per the germline V gene, CDR1 is MNHEY and CDR2 is SMNVEV (reference sequence). The CDR3 region is CASSLSRGMGTQYF. The CDR3 DNA follows: TGTGCCAGCAGTTTATCCCGGGGGATGGGGACCCAGTACTTC.

V usage is TRBV28 and J usage is TRBJ2-1; 10 bases fit TRBD2. The CDR3 length is 15 residues. V was clipped by 5 bases and J by 7 bases; unmatched bases: 8. From germline, CDR1 is MDHEN and CDR2 SYDVKM. The CDR3: CASSPLGLAQNEQFF. The CDR3 DNA reads as TGTGCCAGCAGTCCTTTGGGACTAGCGCAAAATGAGCAGTTCTTC.

The chain uses TRBV5-3 and TRBJ2-5, with 10 bases identical to TRBD1. TRBV5-3 is classed as an ORF, of uncertain function. J was trimmed by 9 bases and V by 4 bases; bases with no gene match: 6. CDR3 length equals 13 residues. DNA of the CDR3: TGTGCCAGAAGCCCAGGGACAGGGGAGGCCCAGTACTTC. It is translated as CARSPGTGEAQYF.

This clone was recorded a few times. At the DNA level, this CDR3 is encoded by other sequences in the same sample as well. The rearrangement uses TRBV10-3 and TRBJ1-5; D unresolved. Deletions cut 4 bases from V and 2 bases from J, with 6 bases between. Looked up from germline, CDR1 is ENHRY and CDR2 is SYGVKD. The CDR3 runs 13 residues. The CDR3 DNA reads as TGTGCCATCAGTGGAGGCGGCAATCAGCCCCAGCATTTT. Protein: CAISGGGNQPQHF.

This clone was recorded a few times. The rearrangement joins TRBV5-6 to TRBJ2-3; 11 bases fit TRBD1. The CDR3 spans 17 residues. V trimming: 4 bases; J trimming: 2 bases; junction bases outside the gene matches: 9. The germline CDR1 and CDR2 sequences are SGHDT and YYEEEE. In DNA form, the CDR3 reads TGTGCCAGCAGCATTCCCGGGACAGGGGGATCCACAGATACGCAGTATTTT. Translating it yields CASSIPGTGGSTDTQYF.

The chain uses TRBV20-1 and TRBJ2-5; no clear D gene. CDR1 DFQATT and CDR2 SNEGSKA come from the germline V gene (reference sequence). The CDR3 is made up of 11 amino acids. V was cut by 6 bases and J by 2 bases, with 7 bases left in between. The CDR3 DNA sequence: TGCAGTGCCCCCCAACAAGAGACCCAGTACTTC. Translated: CSAPQQETQYF.

This clone was observed a handful of times. This sequence joins TRBV6-1 and TRBJ1-5, with TRBD1 identical over 7 bases. The junction had 5 bases not matched to a gene; V was cut back by 5 bases and J by 1 base. This CDR3 region has 15 residues. CDR1 MNHNS and CDR2 SASEGT come from the germline V gene. For the CDR3, the DNA is TGTGCCAGCAGTCCGGAGACAGGGAGCAATCAGCCCCAGCATTTT. Translating gives CASSPETGSNQPQHF.

This clone was picked up a small number of times. The rearrangement links TRBV7-2 to TRBJ1-2, with D perhaps matching TRBD1 (6 bases). The CDR3 runs to 15 residues. In germline, CDR1 is SGHTA, CDR2 FQGNSA. Trimming took 0 bases from V and 8 from J, leaving 16 bases between them. CDR3 amino acids: CASSLALPGEGGYTF. The CDR3 DNA sequence: TGTGCCAGCAGCTTAGCGCTTCCAGGGGAGGGCGGCTACACCTTC.

V gene TRBV27 combines with J gene TRBJ2-1, with 9 bases fitting TRBD1. With 6 bases clipped from V and 7 bases from J, the junction kept 10 bases outside the gene matches. The CDR3 length is 15 residues. Germline V CDR1 and CDR2: MNHEY, SMNVEV (reference sequence). The CDR3 region is CASRRSGQGGNEQFF. CDR3 coding DNA: TGTGCCAGCAGACGCTCGGGACAGGGAGGGAATGAGCAGTTCTTC.